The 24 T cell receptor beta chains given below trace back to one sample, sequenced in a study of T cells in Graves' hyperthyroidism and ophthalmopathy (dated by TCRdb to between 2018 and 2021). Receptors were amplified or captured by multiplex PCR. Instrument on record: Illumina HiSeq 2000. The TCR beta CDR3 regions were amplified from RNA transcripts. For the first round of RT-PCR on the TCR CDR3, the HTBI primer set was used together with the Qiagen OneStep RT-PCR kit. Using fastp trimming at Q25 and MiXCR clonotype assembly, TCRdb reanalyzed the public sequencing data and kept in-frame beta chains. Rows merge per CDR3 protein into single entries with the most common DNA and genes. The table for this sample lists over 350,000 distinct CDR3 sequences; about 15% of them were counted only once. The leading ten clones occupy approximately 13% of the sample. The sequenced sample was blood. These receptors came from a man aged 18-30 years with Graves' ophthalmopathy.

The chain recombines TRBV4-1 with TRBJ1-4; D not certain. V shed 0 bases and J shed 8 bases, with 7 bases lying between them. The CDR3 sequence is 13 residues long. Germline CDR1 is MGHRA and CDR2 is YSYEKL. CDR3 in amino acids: CASSQDPGEKLFF. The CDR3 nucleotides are TGCGCCAGCAGCCAAGACCCAGGCGAAAAACTGTTTTTT.

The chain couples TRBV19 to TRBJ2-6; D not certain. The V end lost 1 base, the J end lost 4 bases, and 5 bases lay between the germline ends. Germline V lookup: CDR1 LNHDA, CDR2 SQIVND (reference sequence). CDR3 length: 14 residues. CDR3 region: CASSIAPGANVLTF. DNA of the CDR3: TGTGCCAGTAGTATAGCTCCCGGGGCCAACGTCCTGACTTTC.

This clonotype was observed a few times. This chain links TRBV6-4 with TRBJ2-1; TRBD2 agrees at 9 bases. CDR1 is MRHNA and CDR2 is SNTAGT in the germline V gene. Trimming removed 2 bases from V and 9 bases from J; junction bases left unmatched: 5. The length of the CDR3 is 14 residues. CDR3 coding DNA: TGTGCCAGCAGTGACGGAGCGGGGGGCGGTGAGCAGTTCTTC. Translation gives CASSDGAGGGEQFF.

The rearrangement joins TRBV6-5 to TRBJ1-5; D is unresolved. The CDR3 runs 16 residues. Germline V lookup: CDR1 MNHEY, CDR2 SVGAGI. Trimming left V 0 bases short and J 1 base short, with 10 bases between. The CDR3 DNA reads TGTGCCAGCAGTTACTCACCCTACGAAAGCAATCAGCCCCAGCATTTT. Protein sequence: CASSYSPYESNQPQHF.

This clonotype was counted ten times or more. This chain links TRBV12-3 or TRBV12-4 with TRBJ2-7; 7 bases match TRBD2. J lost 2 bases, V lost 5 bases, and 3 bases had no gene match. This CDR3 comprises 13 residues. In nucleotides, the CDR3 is TGTGCCAGCAGTGCTGGACTAGCCTACGAGCAGTACTTC. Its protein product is CASSAGLAYEQYF.

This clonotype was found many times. The CDR3 coding sequence is TGTGCCAGCAGTGATGACGGGTCGGGCTATGGCTACACCTTC. Its protein is CASSDDGSGYGYTF. The chain is built from TRBV6-1 and TRBJ1-2; D not certain. The CDR3 is 14 residues long. CDR1 and CDR2 from the germline V gene are MNHNS and SASEGT. V lost 3 bases to trimming and J lost 4 bases, with 12 bases between them.

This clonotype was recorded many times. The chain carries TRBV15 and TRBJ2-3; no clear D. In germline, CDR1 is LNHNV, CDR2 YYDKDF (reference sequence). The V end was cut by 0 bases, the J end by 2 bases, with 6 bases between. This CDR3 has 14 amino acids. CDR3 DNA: TGTGCCACCAGCAGAGATTTTTCCACAGATACGCAGTATTTT. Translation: CATSRDFSTDTQYF.

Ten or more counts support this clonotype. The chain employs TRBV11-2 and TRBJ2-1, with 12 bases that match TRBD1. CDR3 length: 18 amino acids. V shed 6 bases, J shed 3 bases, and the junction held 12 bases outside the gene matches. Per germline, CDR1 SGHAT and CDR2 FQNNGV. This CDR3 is CASSRGQGAEVFYNEQFF. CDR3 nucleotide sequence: TGTGCCAGCAGTAGGGGACAGGGGGCAGAGGTTTTCTACAATGAGCAGTTCTTC.

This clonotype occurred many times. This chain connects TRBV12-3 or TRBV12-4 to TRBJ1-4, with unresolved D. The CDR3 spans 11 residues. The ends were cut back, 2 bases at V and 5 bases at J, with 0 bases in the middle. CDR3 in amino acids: CASSLNEKLFF. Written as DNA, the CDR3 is TGTGCCAGCAGTTTAAATGAAAAACTGTTTTTT.

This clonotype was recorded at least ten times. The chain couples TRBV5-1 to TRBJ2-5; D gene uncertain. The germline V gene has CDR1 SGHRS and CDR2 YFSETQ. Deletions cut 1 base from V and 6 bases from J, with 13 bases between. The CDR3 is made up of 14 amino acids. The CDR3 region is CASSLSPVEKTQYF. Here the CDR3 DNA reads TGCGCCAGCAGCTTGTCCCCCGTGGAGAAGACCCAGTACTTC.

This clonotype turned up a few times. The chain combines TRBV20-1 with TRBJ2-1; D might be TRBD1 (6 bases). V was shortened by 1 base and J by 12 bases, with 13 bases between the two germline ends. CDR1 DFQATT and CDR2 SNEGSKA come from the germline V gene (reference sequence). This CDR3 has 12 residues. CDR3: CSARGDRGWQFF. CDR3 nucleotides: TGCAGTGCTAGAGGGGATAGGGGGTGGCAGTTCTTC.

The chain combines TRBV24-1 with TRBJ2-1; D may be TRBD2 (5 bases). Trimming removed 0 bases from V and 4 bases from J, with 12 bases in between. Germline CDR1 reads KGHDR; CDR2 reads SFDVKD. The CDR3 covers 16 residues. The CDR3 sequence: CATSDLGLAVYNEQFF. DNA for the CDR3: TGTGCCACCAGTGATTTGGGTCTAGCTGTTTACAATGAGCAGTTCTTC.

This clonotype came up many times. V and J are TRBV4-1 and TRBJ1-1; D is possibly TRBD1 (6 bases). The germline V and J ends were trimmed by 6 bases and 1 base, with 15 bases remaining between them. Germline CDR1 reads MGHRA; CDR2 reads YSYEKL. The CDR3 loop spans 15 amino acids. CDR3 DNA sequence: TGCGCCAGCAGGGTAGGGTACAGGGAGAACACTGAAGCTTTCTTT. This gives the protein CASRVGYRENTEAFF.

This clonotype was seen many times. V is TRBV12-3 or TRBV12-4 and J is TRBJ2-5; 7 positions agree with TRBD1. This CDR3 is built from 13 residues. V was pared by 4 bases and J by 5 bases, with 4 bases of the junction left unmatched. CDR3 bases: TGTGCCAGCAGTTGGTCAGGGGGTGAGACCCAGTACTTC. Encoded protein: CASSWSGGETQYF.

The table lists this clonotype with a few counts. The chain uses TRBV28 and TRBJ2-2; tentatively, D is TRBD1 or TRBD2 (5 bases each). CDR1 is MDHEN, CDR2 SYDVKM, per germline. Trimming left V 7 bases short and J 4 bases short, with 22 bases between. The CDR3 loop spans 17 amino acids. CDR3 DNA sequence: TGTGCCAGCACTTCCCGCCCATGGGACCGGACCACCGGGGAGCTGTTTTTT. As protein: CASTSRPWDRTTGELFF.

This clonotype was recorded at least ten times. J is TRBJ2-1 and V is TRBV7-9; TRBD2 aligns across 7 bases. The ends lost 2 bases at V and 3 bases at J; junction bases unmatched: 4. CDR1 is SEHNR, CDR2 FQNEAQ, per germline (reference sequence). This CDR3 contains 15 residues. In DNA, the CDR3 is TGTGCCAGCAGCTTACTGGGGGAGGGCTACAATGAGCAGTTCTTC. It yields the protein CASSLLGEGYNEQFF.

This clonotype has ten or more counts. CDR3 coding DNA: TGTGCCAGCAGCCCTGACGGACACCATAATGAAGCTTTCTTT. Its protein product is CASSPDGHHNEAFF. The J gene is TRBJ1-1, the V gene TRBV7-9; possible D gene TRBD1, 5 bases. The germline gives CDR1 SEHNR, CDR2 FQNEAQ (reference sequence). V was pared by 5 bases and J by 7 bases, with 17 bases between. The CDR3 has 14 amino acids.

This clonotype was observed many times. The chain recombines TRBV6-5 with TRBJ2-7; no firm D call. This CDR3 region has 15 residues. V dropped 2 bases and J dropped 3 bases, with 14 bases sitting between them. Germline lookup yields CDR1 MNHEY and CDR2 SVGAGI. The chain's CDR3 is CASSYGRTSDYEQYF. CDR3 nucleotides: TGTGCCAGCAGTTACGGCCGAACGTCGGACTACGAGCAGTACTTC.

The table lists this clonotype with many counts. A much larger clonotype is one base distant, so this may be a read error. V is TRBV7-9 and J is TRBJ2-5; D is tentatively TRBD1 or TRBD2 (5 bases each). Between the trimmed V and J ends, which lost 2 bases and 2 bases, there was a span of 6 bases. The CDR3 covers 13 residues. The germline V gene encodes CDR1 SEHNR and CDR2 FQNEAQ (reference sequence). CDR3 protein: CASSLWGQETQYF. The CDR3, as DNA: TGTGCCAGCAGCTTATGGGGGCAAGAGACCCAGTACTTC.

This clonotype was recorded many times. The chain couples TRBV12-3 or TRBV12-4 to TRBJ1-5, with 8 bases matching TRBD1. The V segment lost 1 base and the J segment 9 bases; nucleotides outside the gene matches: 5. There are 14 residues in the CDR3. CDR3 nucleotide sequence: TGTGCCAGCAGTTTAGAGGACAGGGACTGGCCCCAGCATTTT. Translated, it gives CASSLEDRDWPQHF.

CDR3 in DNA: TGCGCCAGCAGCGCAGGGACAGGGGACGAGCAGTACTTC. Translation: CASSAGTGDEQYF. The chain couples TRBV10-1 to TRBJ2-7; TRBD1 matches at 10 bases. V gave up 6 bases and J gave up 5 bases; unmatched junction bases: 4. The length of the CDR3 is 13 residues. The germline CDR1 and CDR2 sequences are WNHNN and SYGVQD (reference sequence).

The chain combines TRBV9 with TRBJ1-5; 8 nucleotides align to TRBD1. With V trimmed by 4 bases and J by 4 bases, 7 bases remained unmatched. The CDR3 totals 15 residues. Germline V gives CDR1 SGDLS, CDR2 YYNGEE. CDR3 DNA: TGTGCCAGCAGCATATCAGGGGGCGCTAATCAGCCCCAGCATTTT. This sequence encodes CASSISGGANQPQHF.

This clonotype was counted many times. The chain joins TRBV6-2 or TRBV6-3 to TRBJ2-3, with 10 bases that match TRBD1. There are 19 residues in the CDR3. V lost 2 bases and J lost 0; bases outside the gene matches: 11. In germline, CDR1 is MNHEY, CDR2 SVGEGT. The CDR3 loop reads CASSYARDRGLRSTDTQYF. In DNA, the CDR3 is TGTGCCAGCAGTTACGCCCGGGACAGGGGCTTGCGGAGCACAGATACGCAGTATTTT.

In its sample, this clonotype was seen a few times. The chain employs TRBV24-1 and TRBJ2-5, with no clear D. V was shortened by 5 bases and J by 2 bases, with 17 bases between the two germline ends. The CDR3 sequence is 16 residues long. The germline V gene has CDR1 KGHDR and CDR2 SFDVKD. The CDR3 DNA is TGTGCCACCAGTGCCTCCGGCAGTAGAGGACAAGAGACCCAGTACTTC. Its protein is CATSASGSRGQETQYF.